Given below is one T cell receptor beta chain in context. The target antigen is unknown. A read error is likely, as this CDR3 ends without the conserved phenylalanine or tryptophan. The sample comes from a study of cytomegalovirus exposure and HLA in healthy donors. Findings of the study overall: Usually a TCR sequence was rare, but some public TCRs were found in many donors. Associated with HLA alleles at 0.05 false discovery rate in a later analysis were 17,000 or so TCR beta sequences. Cytomegalovirus-associated TCR beta chains were listed, numbering 164.

Healthy bone marrow donors made up the donor group. With 60 Vbeta and 13 Jbeta primers, the PCR was carried out. The assay was immunoSEQ multiplex PCR, and TCRdb's table has in-frame clones only and misses some. The profile shows approximately 130,000 clones, about 69% of them singletons. Germline CDR1 is SGHRS and CDR2 is YFSETQ. CDR3 length equals 13 residues. V was clipped by 0 bases and J by 7 bases, with 10 bases between them. The sequence was collected from a man aged 25 to 40 in good health and CMV-seronegative. Input material: PBMCs. This chain uses TRBV5-1 with TRBJ1-1; D might be TRBD1 (6 bases). The CDR3 DNA reads as TGCGCCAGCAGCTTGGTCCTACAGGGTGAAGCTTTCGTT. It yields the protein CASSLVLQGEAFV.